The rows below give T cell receptor beta chains drawn from one sample of a study of beta chain features in type 1 diabetes. The protocol was immunoSEQ multiplex PCR, while the TCRdb copy is restricted to in-frame clones and leaves out a portion. The table shows about 620,000 clones, with roughly a sixth occurring only once. Material: naive CD4+ T cells from blood. These TCRs come from a young man in good health. Both conserved end residues are part of each CDR3.

TRBV29-1	TRBJ2-1	CSVDWTGGSEQFF
TRBV29-1	TRBJ1-4	CSVDTPFGGSGEKLFF
TRBV5-8	TRBJ2-1	CASTSSRYWLNEQFF
TRBV7-2	TRBJ2-7	CASSLDFPGGRYEQYF
TRBV15	TRBJ2-3	CATSTRGAGSPSTDTQYF
TRBV7-3	TRBJ2-7	CASSSLYEQYF
TRBV14	TRBJ1-1	CASRPIKNTEAFF
TRBV5-1	TRBJ2-3	CATQGTDTQYF
TRBV18	TRBJ1-3	CASSGDSSGNTIYF
TRBV29-1	TRBJ2-7	CSVEDRGYEQYF
TRBV7-9	TRBJ1-5	CASSTATGVLSSSNQPQHF
TRBV4-1	TRBJ2-1	CASSRWDYNNEQFF
TRBV6-5	TRBJ2-1	CASSKGTGIHEQFF
TRBV19	TRBJ2-1	CASSIRGVAALHEQFF
TRBV25-1	TRBJ2-7	CASSEGQGAYEQYF
TRBV9	TRBJ2-1	CASSAGQWLKSSYNEQFF
TRBV30	TRBJ2-3	CAWSHAGTRRTDTQYF
TRBV25-1	TRBJ1-1	CASTKPGGMNTEAFF
TRBV7-2	TRBJ2-5	CASSLTDRGNWEPQYF
TRBV7-6	TRBJ2-3	CASSLDGSTDTQYF
TRBV7-2	TRBJ1-2	CASSLGQGTYGYTF
TRBV4-3	TRBJ2-4	CASSQDVTAGNIQYF
TRBV29-1	TRBJ1-2	CSVSYGREPNYGYTF
TRBV18	TRBJ1-1	CASSPTGPTEAFF
TRBV7-7	TRBJ2-1	CASSLAPGRGRYNEQFF
TRBV7-2	TRBJ2-2	CASSPRLAGNTGELFF